Shown below are 5 T cell receptor beta chains from a single sample sequenced in a study of CD8+ T cells in alopecia areata. Extraction and reverse transcription of RNA yielded cDNA as the sequencing template. Some clones are missing from TCRdb's copy, which holds only in-frame ones; the method was immunoSEQ multiplex PCR. This repertoire shows 4,000 to 4,500 clones, about two thirds found once; its top ten account for 20%. The specimen sequenced was skin. These receptors came from a human donor in good health.

The chain has TRBV27 and TRBJ2-6; D is perhaps TRBD2 (6 bases). V shed 11 bases and J shed 0 bases, with 14 bases lying between them. The germline gives CDR1 MNHEY, CDR2 SMNVEV (reference sequence). CDR3 size: 15 residues. The DNA of the CDR3 is TGTGCCGTGCGGGGTGTCCACTCTGGGGCCAACGTCCTGACTTTC. Translating gives CAVRGVHSGANVLTF. The entire variable domain, with the rest obtained from reference TRBV27 and TRBJ2-6, is as follows: EAQVTQNPRYLITVTGKKLTVTCSQNMNHEYMSWYRQDPGLGLRQIYYSMNVEVTDKGDVPEGYKVSRKEKRNFPLILESPSPNQTSLYFCAVRGVHSGANVLTFGAGSRLTVL.

This sequence joins TRBV5-1 and TRBJ2-7, with no clear D. This CDR3 comprises 13 residues. V shed 1 base and J shed 5 bases, with 10 bases lying between them. The germline CDR1 and CDR2 sequences are SGHRS and YFSETQ. The CDR3 nucleotides are TGCGCCAGCAGCTTGAACAGCCACGACGAGCAGTACTTC. As protein: CASSLNSHDEQYF. The full variable domain, in which reference TRBV5-1 and TRBJ2-7 provide the parts outside the CDR3, is KAGVTQTPRYLIKTRGQQVTLSCSPISGHRSVSWYQQTPGQGLQFLFEYFSETQRNKGNFPGRFSGRQFSNSRSEMNVSTLELGDSALYLCASSLNSHDEQYFGPGTRLTVT.

The V gene is TRBV7-5, the J gene TRBJ2-5; the table calls TRBD1, which could not be checked here. TRBV7-5 is annotated as a pseudogene. The CDR3 is 14 amino acids. CDR3 nucleotide sequence: TGTGCCAGCAGCTATGGGACAGGCCAAGAGACCCAGTACTTC. This codes for CASSYGTGQETQYF.

The chain uses TRBV7-9 and TRBJ2-1; D may be TRBD1 or TRBD2 (5 bases each). The CDR3 loop spans 16 amino acids. The germline V and J ends were trimmed by 3 bases and 5 bases, with 17 bases remaining between them. The germline gives CDR1 SEHNR, CDR2 FQNEAQ (reference sequence). The CDR3 sequence: CASSFTSGGSNNEQFF. The CDR3 bases are TGTGCCAGCAGCTTTACTTCTGGGGGTAGCAACAATGAGCAGTTCTTC. The entire variable domain, with the rest obtained from reference TRBV7-9 and TRBJ2-1, is as follows: DTGVSQNPRHKITKRGQNVTFRCDPISEHNRLYWYRQTLGQGPEFLTYFQNEAQLEKSRLLSDRFSAERPKGSFSTLEIQRTEQGDSAMYLCASSFTSGGSNNEQFFGPGTRLTVL.

The genes are TRBV25-1 and TRBJ2-4; D is unclear. V lost 1 base and J 1 base, leaving 11 bases between the germline ends. CDR3 length equals 16 residues. Germline values: CDR1 MGHDK, CDR2 SYGVNS. CDR3 residues: CASSEFGVGAKNIQYF. CDR3 nucleotide sequence: TGTGCCAGCAGTGAATTTGGGGTAGGGGCCAAAAACATTCAGTACTTC.